Listed below are T cell receptor beta chains from one sample, sequenced in a study of long-term antiretroviral therapy in people with HIV. Generated by immunoSEQ multiplex PCR, the TCRdb table keeps only in-frame clones and is missing some. The data show about 40,000 clones, roughly 87% seen once. The sample was unsorted PBMCs, taken 1 year after starting antiretroviral therapy. The receptors here all came from a man between 18 and 35 years old with HIV. Each CDR3 is given with its conserved first and last residue. Fields, in order: clone size, J gene, D gene, CDR3 length, V gene, CDR3 DNA, CDR3 protein. D genes are given only for firm matches. Rows give clone size only sometimes, using once, few, many, or a class for an expanded clone.

clone_size: .; j_call: TRBJ2-7; d_call: .; cdr3_length: 13; v_call: TRBV9; cdr3_nt: TGTGCCAGCAGCGCCCTTGGAAGCTACGAGCAGTACTTC; cdr3_aa: CASSALGSYEQYF
clone_size: .; j_call: TRBJ1-2; d_call: .; cdr3_length: 15; v_call: TRBV7-2; cdr3_nt: TGTGCCAGCAGCTCGCTCGACAGGCTACGCGTTGGCTACACCTTC; cdr3_aa: CASSSLDRLRVGYTF
clone_size: .; j_call: TRBJ1-1; d_call: .; cdr3_length: 13; v_call: TRBV2; cdr3_nt: TGTGCCAGCAGTCTCGGGGGGGGGACTGAAGCTTTCTTT; cdr3_aa: CASSLGGGTEAFF
clone_size: .; j_call: TRBJ2-3; d_call: .; cdr3_length: 15; v_call: TRBV5-4; cdr3_nt: TGTGCCAGCAGCTACCCGGGTCTCCCCGCAGATACGCAGTATTTT; cdr3_aa: CASSYPGLPADTQYF
clone_size: .; j_call: TRBJ2-1; d_call: .; cdr3_length: 12; v_call: TRBV4-1; cdr3_nt: TGCGCCAGCAGCCACCAGAGCAATGAGCAGTTCTTC; cdr3_aa: CASSHQSNEQFF
clone_size: .; j_call: TRBJ2-7; d_call: .; cdr3_length: 14; v_call: TRBV27; cdr3_nt: TGTGCCAGCAGTTTGGGGGGGGCTCCGGGCGAGCAGTACTTC; cdr3_aa: CASSLGGAPGEQYF
clone_size: .; j_call: TRBJ2-1; d_call: .; cdr3_length: 16; v_call: TRBV21-1; cdr3_nt: TGTGCCAGCAGCAAAGGACTAGCGGGGGGAGAGAATGAGCAGTTCTTC; cdr3_aa: CASSKGLAGGENEQFF
clone_size: .; j_call: TRBJ2-7; d_call: TRBD2; cdr3_length: 15; v_call: TRBV4-1; cdr3_nt: TGCGCCAGCAGCCTGGGACTAGCGGGTACCTACGAGCAGTACTTC; cdr3_aa: CASSLGLAGTYEQYF
clone_size: .; j_call: TRBJ1-4; d_call: .; cdr3_length: 13; v_call: TRBV25-1; cdr3_nt: TGTGCCAGCAGGCATTTCGGTAATGAAAAACTGTTTTTT; cdr3_aa: CASRHFGNEKLFF
clone_size: .; j_call: TRBJ1-5; d_call: TRBD1; cdr3_length: 14; v_call: TRBV4-1; cdr3_nt: TGCGCCAGCAGCCCCCCAGGGGGGCATCAGCCCCAGCATTTT; cdr3_aa: CASSPPGGHQPQHF
clone_size: .; j_call: TRBJ1-5; d_call: .; cdr3_length: 15; v_call: TRBV19; cdr3_nt: TGTGCCAGTAGTATAGGGAGACGGGGCAATCAGCCCCAGCATTTT; cdr3_aa: CASSIGRRGNQPQHF
clone_size: .; j_call: TRBJ1-4; d_call: TRBD1; cdr3_length: 17; v_call: TRBV4-1; cdr3_nt: TGCGCCAGCAGCCAACTCGGACAGGCAGCAACTAATGAAAAACTGTTTTTT; cdr3_aa: CASSQLGQAATNEKLFF
clone_size: .; j_call: TRBJ2-7; d_call: .; cdr3_length: 14; v_call: TRBV6-5; cdr3_nt: TGTGCCAGCAGTCCGGGAACCGTCCTCTACGAGCAGTACTTC; cdr3_aa: CASSPGTVLYEQYF
clone_size: .; j_call: TRBJ2-7; d_call: TRBD1; cdr3_length: 17; v_call: TRBV27; cdr3_nt: TGTGCCAGCAGTCCCTACGCCGGGACAGGGGGCTTCTACGAGCAGTACTTC; cdr3_aa: CASSPYAGTGGFYEQYF
clone_size: .; j_call: TRBJ2-7; d_call: TRBD2; cdr3_length: 16; v_call: TRBV9; cdr3_nt: TGTGCCAGCAGCAATGGACTAGCGGGAGGGCCATACGAGCAGTACTTC; cdr3_aa: CASSNGLAGGPYEQYF
clone_size: .; j_call: TRBJ1-1; d_call: .; cdr3_length: 14; v_call: TRBV27; cdr3_nt: TGTGCCAGCAGTTTATCTCCCGGGGGGACTGAAGCTTTCTTT; cdr3_aa: CASSLSPGGTEAFF
clone_size: .; j_call: TRBJ1-2; d_call: .; cdr3_length: 13; v_call: TRBV27; cdr3_nt: TGTGCCAGCAGCCCCCGTCCGGGGAATGGCTACACCTTC; cdr3_aa: CASSPRPGNGYTF
clone_size: .; j_call: TRBJ2-3; d_call: TRBD2; cdr3_length: 19; v_call: TRBV10-3; cdr3_nt: TGTGCCATCAGCGGGGGGGCACTAGCGGGAGGAAGGCGCACAGATACGCAGTATTTT; cdr3_aa: CAISGGALAGGRRTDTQYF
clone_size: medium-sized; j_call: TRBJ1-2; d_call: TRBD1; cdr3_length: 15; v_call: TRBV5-4; cdr3_nt: TGTGCCAGCAGCTTGAGACAGGGTTACCCTGGGGGCTACACCTTC; cdr3_aa: CASSLRQGYPGGYTF
clone_size: once; j_call: TRBJ2-7; d_call: .; cdr3_length: 14; v_call: TRBV6-5; cdr3_nt: TGTGCCAGCAGTTACTCGCCGGCCCTATACGAGCAGTACTTC; cdr3_aa: CASSYSPALYEQYF
clone_size: .; j_call: TRBJ1-1; d_call: .; cdr3_length: 13; v_call: TRBV6-4; cdr3_nt: TGTGCCAGCAGTGAGCGGGGGACTTCTGAAGCTTTCTTT; cdr3_aa: CASSERGTSEAFF
clone_size: .; j_call: TRBJ1-1; d_call: .; cdr3_length: 12; v_call: TRBV29-1; cdr3_nt: TGCAGCGTTAAGAGATTGAACACTGAAGCTTTCTTT; cdr3_aa: CSVKRLNTEAFF
clone_size: few; j_call: TRBJ1-1; d_call: .; cdr3_length: 13; v_call: TRBV11-2; cdr3_nt: TGTGCCAGCAGCTTAGGGGATTCCACTGAAGCTTTCTTT; cdr3_aa: CASSLGDSTEAFF
clone_size: few; j_call: TRBJ1-2; d_call: TRBD1; cdr3_length: 15; v_call: TRBV5-4; cdr3_nt: TGTGCCAGCAGAGGACAGGATCTAGCTAACTATGGCTACACCTTC; cdr3_aa: CASRGQDLANYGYTF
clone_size: .; j_call: TRBJ2-5; d_call: .; cdr3_length: 13; v_call: TRBV18; cdr3_nt: TGTGCCAGCTCACCACTGGGGCAAGAGACCCAGTACTTC; cdr3_aa: CASSPLGQETQYF
clone_size: few; j_call: TRBJ2-2; d_call: .; cdr3_length: 12; v_call: TRBV27; cdr3_nt: TGTGCCAGCCAAGCGAACACCGGGGAGCTGTTTTTT; cdr3_aa: CASQANTGELFF
clone_size: .; j_call: TRBJ1-1; d_call: .; cdr3_length: 14; v_call: TRBV5-1; cdr3_nt: TGCGCCAGCAGCTTGCACCCCAGGCAGGCTGAAGCTTTCTTT; cdr3_aa: CASSLHPRQAEAFF
clone_size: .; j_call: TRBJ2-1; d_call: .; cdr3_length: 15; v_call: TRBV7-9; cdr3_nt: TGTGCCAGCAGCTCCCGACAGGGCGGGACGAATGAGCAGTTCTTC; cdr3_aa: CASSSRQGGTNEQFF
clone_size: .; j_call: TRBJ2-2; d_call: .; cdr3_length: 13; v_call: TRBV2; cdr3_nt: TGTGCCACTCCGTCCCACAGTTCCGGGGAGCTGTTTTTT; cdr3_aa: CATPSHSSGELFF
clone_size: .; j_call: TRBJ2-1; d_call: .; cdr3_length: 15; v_call: TRBV19; cdr3_nt: TGTGCCAGTAGTTCCGGCCTAGGCTCCTACAATGAGCAGTTCTTC; cdr3_aa: CASSSGLGSYNEQFF